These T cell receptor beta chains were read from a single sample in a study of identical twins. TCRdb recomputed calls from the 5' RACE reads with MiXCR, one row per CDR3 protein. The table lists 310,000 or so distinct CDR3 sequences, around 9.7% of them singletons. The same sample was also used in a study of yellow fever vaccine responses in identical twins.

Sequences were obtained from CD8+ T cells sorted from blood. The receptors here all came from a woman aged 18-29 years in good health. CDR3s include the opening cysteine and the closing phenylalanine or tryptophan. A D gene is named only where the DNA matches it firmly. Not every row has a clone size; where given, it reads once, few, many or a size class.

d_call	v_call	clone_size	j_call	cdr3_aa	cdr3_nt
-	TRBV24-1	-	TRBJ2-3	CAIAKSGVSTDTQYF	TGTGCCATCGCCAAGTCGGGAGTTAGCACAGATACGCAGTATTTT
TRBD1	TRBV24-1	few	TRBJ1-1	CATSDAGQGNTEAFF	TGTGCCACCAGTGATGCGGGACAGGGGAACACTGAAGCTTTCTTT
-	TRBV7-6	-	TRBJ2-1	CASSLYSSYNEQFF	TGTGCCAGCAGCTTATATAGCTCCTACAATGAGCAGTTCTTC
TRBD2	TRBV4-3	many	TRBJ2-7	CASSPVGLVVYEQYF	TGCGCCAGCAGCCCGGTCGGACTAGTAGTTTACGAGCAGTACTTC
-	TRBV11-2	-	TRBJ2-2	CASSSPVPTGELFF	TGTGCCAGCAGCTCCCCGGTGCCCACCGGGGAGCTGTTTTTT
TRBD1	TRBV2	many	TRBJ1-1	CASSDRIYRGAGSRNTEAFF	TGTGCCAGCAGTGATCGCATTTACAGGGGCGCGGGGTCCAGGAACACTGAAGCTTTCTTT
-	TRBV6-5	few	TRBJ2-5	CASSFPDGETQYF	TGTGCCAGCAGTTTCCCGGACGGGGAAACCCAGTACTTC
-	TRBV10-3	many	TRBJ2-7	CAISEIPSAYEQYF	TGTGCCATCAGTGAAATACCTTCTGCCTACGAGCAGTACTTC
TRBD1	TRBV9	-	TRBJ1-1	CASSAKGGRTEAFF	TGTGCCAGCAGCGCGAAAGGGGGCAGAACTGAAGCTTTCTTT
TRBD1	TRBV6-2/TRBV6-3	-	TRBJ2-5	CASSPDRGTYF	TGTGCCAGCTCCCCGGACAGGGGGACCTACTTC
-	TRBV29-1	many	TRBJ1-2	CSVDDPRSYGYTF	TGCAGCGTAGACGATCCTCGGAGCTATGGCTACACCTTC
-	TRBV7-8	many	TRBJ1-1	CATRDILGTEAFF	TGTGCCACTCGGGACATCCTGGGGACTGAAGCTTTCTTT
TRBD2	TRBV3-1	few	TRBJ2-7	CASSQRTSGSGEQYF	TGTGCCAGCAGCCAACGGACTAGCGGGTCGGGCGAGCAGTACTTC
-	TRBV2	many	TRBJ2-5	CASSEARVSAQETQYF	TGTGCCAGCAGTGAAGCGAGAGTGTCAGCACAAGAGACCCAGTACTTC
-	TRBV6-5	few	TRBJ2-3	CASSYSTASTDTQYF	TGTGCCAGCAGTTACTCGACGGCGAGCACAGATACGCAGTATTTT
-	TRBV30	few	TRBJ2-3	CAWSVGQGIEDTQYF	TGTGCCTGGAGTGTAGGGCAGGGAATTGAAGATACGCAGTATTTT
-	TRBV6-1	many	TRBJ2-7	CASIPLGGGRYEQYF	TGTGCCAGCATTCCCCTAGGAGGGGGACGGTACGAGCAGTACTTC
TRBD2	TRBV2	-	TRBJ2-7	CASSSLGSGSAYEQYF	TGTGCCAGCAGTTCTCTAGGGAGCGGGAGCGCCTACGAGCAGTACTTC
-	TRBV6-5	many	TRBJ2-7	CASSYGASQYEQYF	TGTGCCAGCAGTTACGGTGCTAGTCAGTACGAGCAGTACTTC
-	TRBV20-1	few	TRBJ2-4	CSAREGGGDIQYF	TGCAGTGCTAGAGAGGGTGGAGGGGACATTCAGTACTTC
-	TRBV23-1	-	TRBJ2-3	CASSQSHAGGTDTQYF	TGCGCCAGCAGTCAATCTCACGCAGGCGGCACAGATACGCAGTATTTT
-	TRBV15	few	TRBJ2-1	CATSRDFRDEQFF	TGTGCCACCAGCAGAGATTTTCGCGATGAGCAGTTCTTC
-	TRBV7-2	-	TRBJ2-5	CASTLRVGGKETQYF	TGTGCCAGCACCCTCCGGGTGGGGGGAAAGGAGACCCAGTACTTC
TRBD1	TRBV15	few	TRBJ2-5	CATSTDRDRYQETQYF	TGTGCCACCAGCACAGACCGGGACAGGTATCAAGAGACCCAGTACTTC
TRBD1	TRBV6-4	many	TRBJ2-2	CASSLGQSQTGELFF	TGTGCCAGCAGTCTGGGACAGTCGCAAACCGGGGAGCTGTTTTTT
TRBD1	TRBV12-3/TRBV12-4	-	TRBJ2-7	CASSLITGGMEDEQYF	TGTGCCAGCAGTTTAATCACAGGGGGAATGGAGGACGAGCAGTACTTC
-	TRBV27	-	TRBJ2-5	CASSDRGSSGIQETQYF	TGTGCCAGCAGTGACAGGGGCTCTAGCGGGATTCAAGAGACCCAGTACTTC
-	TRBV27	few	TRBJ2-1	CASSLGAPAYNEQFF	TGTGCCAGCAGTTTGGGGGCCCCCGCCTACAATGAGCAGTTCTTC
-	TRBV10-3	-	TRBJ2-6	CAMAEEGLGSNVLTF	TGTGCCATGGCGGAGGAGGGGCTAGGGTCCAACGTCCTGACTTTC
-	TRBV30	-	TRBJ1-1	CAWSRYATEAFF	TGTGCCTGGAGTAGGTATGCCACTGAAGCTTTCTTT
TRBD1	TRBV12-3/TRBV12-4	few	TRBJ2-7	CASSEPGTVSYEQYF	TGTGCCAGCAGTGAACCCGGGACAGTCTCCTACGAGCAGTACTTC
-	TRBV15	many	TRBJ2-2	CATRRRGSGELFF	TGTGCCACCAGGAGGAGGGGGTCCGGGGAGCTGTTTTTT
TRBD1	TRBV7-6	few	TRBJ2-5	CASSHVTGGSSETQYF	TGTGCCAGCAGCCACGTGACAGGGGGCAGTTCAGAGACCCAGTACTTC
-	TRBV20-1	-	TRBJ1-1	CSARPRDTEAFF	TGCAGTGCTAGACCCAGGGACACTGAAGCTTTCTTT
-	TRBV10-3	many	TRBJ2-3	CAISEVGGTDTQYF	TGTGCCATCAGTGAAGTAGGGGGCACAGATACGCAGTATTTT
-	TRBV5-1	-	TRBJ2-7	CVSSLGTGYEQYF	TGCGTCAGCAGCTTGGGTACGGGATACGAGCAGTACTTC
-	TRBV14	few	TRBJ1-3	CASSQDSIGSGNTIYF	TGTGCCAGCAGCCAAGATTCGATAGGCTCTGGAAACACCATATATTTT
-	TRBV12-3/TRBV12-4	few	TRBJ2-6	CATTTTSSGANVLTF	TGTGCCACCACTACGACGTCCTCTGGGGCCAACGTCCTGACTTTC
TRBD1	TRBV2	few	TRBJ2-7	CASSGGQGSYEQYF	TGTGCCAGCAGTGGTGGACAGGGGTCCTACGAGCAGTACTTC
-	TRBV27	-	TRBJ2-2	CATRDFSANTGELFF	TGTGCCACCCGCGACTTTTCGGCGAACACCGGGGAGCTGTTTTTT